The next 23 T cell receptor beta chains were all read from a single sample in a study of T cell responses to AZD1222 COVID-19 vaccine. TCRdb's copy holds only in-frame clones and misses some; the assay was immunoSEQ multiplex PCR. This sample has about 94,000 clones, with about 85% found just once. The specimen comprised peripheral blood, sampled 28 days after the second AZD1222 dose. Receptor source: an adult who received the AZD1222 COVID-19 vaccine.

The chain recombines TRBV2 with TRBJ2-7, with 8 bases identical to TRBD2. The CDR3 length is 15 residues. V shed 5 bases and J 4 bases; nucleotides not matched to a gene: 10. CDR1 and CDR2 from the germline V gene are SNHLY and FYNNEI. The CDR3 sequence is CASSIPRLAIYEQYF. The CDR3 nucleotides are TGTGCCAGCAGTATCCCGAGACTAGCGATTTACGAGCAGTACTTC.

The chain has TRBV18 and TRBJ1-3; D is perhaps TRBD1 (5 bases). Germline CDR1 KGHSH, CDR2 LQKENI. V was clipped by 3 bases and J by 0 bases, with 12 bases between them. The CDR3 covers 16 residues. The chain's CDR3 is CASSPGGQGSGNTIYF. As DNA, the CDR3 is TGTGCCAGCTCACCTGGCGGGCAGGGCTCTGGAAACACCATATATTTT.

The chain uses TRBV7-2 and TRBJ2-5, with 8 bases that match TRBD2. The J segment lost 5 bases and the V segment lost 7 bases, leaving 9 bases of the junction unmatched. The CDR3 runs 14 residues. The germline V gene has CDR1 SGHTA and CDR2 FQGNSA. This chain's CDR3 is CASKPGGPRETQYF. CDR3 coding DNA: TGTGCCAGCAAACCGGGGGGGCCCCGGGAGACCCAGTACTTC.

The CDR3 sequence: CASSYDGNTEAFF. The CDR3 region has the DNA TGTGCCAGCAGTTACGACGGGAACACTGAAGCTTTCTTT. The chain uses TRBV6-5 and TRBJ1-1; no definite D call. There are 13 residues in the CDR3. The V end lost 2 bases, the J end lost 1 base, and 5 bases lay between the germline ends. Germline V CDR1 and CDR2: MNHEY, SVGAGI.

In its sample, this clone was seen a few times. Germline is not matched at one junction end, which may reflect a read error. The J gene is TRBJ2-5, the V gene TRBV7-7, with D perhaps matching TRBD2 (5 bases). CDR1 and CDR2 from the germline V gene are SSHAT and FNYEAQ (reference sequence). There are 15 residues in the CDR3. The CDR3: CASSLGRGAGETQYF. DNA for the CDR3: TGTGCTAGCAGCTTAGGTCGGGGAGCTGGGGAGACCCAGTACTTC.

The chain joins TRBV6-5 to TRBJ1-1; 7 positions match TRBD1. The CDR3 has 12 residues. V was pared by 5 bases and J by 12 bases, with 9 bases of the junction left unmatched. CDR1 is MNHEY and CDR2 is SVGAGI in the germline V gene. CDR3 nucleotides: TGTGCCAGCAGTACAAATCCAGGGGGGCCTTTCTTT. This sequence encodes CASSTNPGGPFF.

V is TRBV7-9 and J is TRBJ2-5; the D gene is possibly TRBD1 (5 bases). Trimming cost V 3 bases and J 4 bases, with 9 bases left between them. The CDR3 consists of 13 residues. Germline assignment: CDR1 SEHNR and CDR2 FQNEAQ (reference sequence). CDR3 region: CASSLWGSETQYF. In DNA form, the CDR3 reads TGTGCCAGCAGCTTGTGGGGCTCAGAGACCCAGTACTTC.

This clone was seen just once. The chain recombines TRBV5-8 with TRBJ1-2, with unresolved D. CDR1 is SGHTS, CDR2 YDEGEE, per germline. CDR3 size: 16 residues. V was cut by 0 bases and J by 0 bases, with 12 bases left in between. The CDR3 sequence is CASSLGNRGTNYGYTF. Written as DNA, the CDR3 is TGTGCCAGCAGCTTGGGAAATCGCGGGACTAACTATGGCTACACCTTC.

This clone has only a few counts. The V gene is TRBV11-3, the J gene TRBJ2-1; 8 bases are a match to TRBD1. This CDR3 spans 15 amino acids. With 3 bases clipped from V and 6 bases from J, the junction kept 7 bases outside the gene matches. CDR1 and CDR2 from the germline V gene are SGHNT and YENEEA. CDR3 region: CASSFGQGGGNEQFF. As DNA, the CDR3 is TGTGCCAGCAGCTTCGGACAGGGTGGGGGCAATGAGCAGTTCTTC.

The chain couples TRBV14 to TRBJ1-6; TRBD1 agrees at 7 bases. V trimming: 0 bases; J trimming: 9 bases; junction bases outside the gene matches: 8. Germline CDR1 is SGHDN and CDR2 is FVKESK. The length of the CDR3 is 16 residues. The CDR3 protein is CASSQDLPGGTSPLHF. Written as DNA, the CDR3 is TGTGCCAGCAGCCAAGACCTCCCAGGGGGGACTTCACCCCTCCACTTT.

The table lists this clone with a few counts. The rearrangement links TRBV7-6 to TRBJ2-7, with D perhaps TRBD1 (5 bases). CDR1 is SGHVS, CDR2 FNYEAQ, per germline. The CDR3 length is 12 residues. The V and J ends lost 5 bases and 5 bases respectively, with 10 bases between them. This CDR3 reads CASSAGPHEQYF. In DNA, the CDR3 is TGTGCCAGCAGCGCAGGGCCCCACGAGCAGTACTTC.

The chain links TRBV7-2 to TRBJ1-2, with TRBD1 identical over 7 bases. The germline V gene has CDR1 SGHTA and CDR2 FQGNSA. V lost 5 bases, J lost 6 bases, and 12 bases stayed unmatched. The CDR3 loop spans 15 amino acids. CDR3 residues: CASSLRTTGNNGYTF. The CDR3 region has the DNA TGTGCCAGCAGCCTCCGGACGACAGGGAATAATGGCTACACCTTC.

This clone turned up a few times. This sequence joins TRBV5-6 and TRBJ1-2; D may be TRBD1 (6 bases). V shed 4 bases and J shed 2 bases, with 9 bases lying between them. Germline CDR1 and CDR2: SGHDT and YYEEEE. The length of the CDR3 is 13 residues. The CDR3 nucleotides read TGTGCCAGCAGCGCTGACAGGAACTATGGCTACACCTTC. Its translation: CASSADRNYGYTF.

V usage is TRBV7-9 and J usage is TRBJ2-4; D gene unclear. CDR3 size: 14 residues. CDR1 and CDR2 from the germline V gene are SEHNR and FQNEAQ (reference sequence). V lost 3 bases and J 3 bases, leaving 9 bases between the germline ends. The DNA of the CDR3 is TGTGCCAGCAGCTTCGCCGACCACAAAAACATTCAGTACTTC. Its protein is CASSFADHKNIQYF.

Only a few counts were recorded for this clone. This chain uses TRBV6-2 or TRBV6-3 with TRBJ1-5; TRBD1 aligns across 7 bases. With V trimmed by 6 bases and J by 3 bases, 2 bases remained unmatched. The CDR3 sequence is 13 residues long. Per germline, CDR1 MNHEY and CDR2 SVGEGT. CDR3 DNA sequence: TGTGCCAGCAGCGACAGGGCCAATCAGCCCCAGCATTTT. Its translation: CASSDRANQPQHF.

The chain couples TRBV30 to TRBJ1-1; D remains ambiguous. This CDR3 contains 13 residues. Germline loops: CDR1 GTSNPN, CDR2 SVGIG (reference sequence). V was clipped by 5 bases and J by 8 bases, with 18 bases between them. The CDR3 sequence: CAWVGPGKLEAFF. CDR3 in DNA: TGTGCCTGGGTCGGACCTGGGAAGTTGGAAGCTTTCTTT.

This chain's CDR3 is CASSPDRLAPLHF. The CDR3 DNA is TGTGCCAGCAGTCCGGACCGCCTGGCACCCCTCCACTTT. V and J are TRBV3-1 (or the pseudogene TRBV3-2) and TRBJ1-6, with D unclear. Trimming stripped 6 bases from V and 11 bases from J, with 14 bases between. This CDR3 comprises 13 residues. Germline CDR1 LGHDT, CDR2 YNNKEL (reference sequence).

The chain couples TRBV5-6 to TRBJ1-1, with no clear D. V lost 0 bases and J 3 bases, leaving 15 bases between the germline ends. Germline assignment: CDR1 SGHDT and CDR2 YYEEEE. This CDR3 has 16 amino acids. DNA for the CDR3: TGTGCCAGCAGCTTGGCGTGGCGGGGAGAGGACACTGAAGCTTTCTTT. As protein: CASSLAWRGEDTEAFF.

CDR3 residues: CASSILVGGPSDTQYF. The CDR3 bases are TGTGCCAGTAGTATCTTGGTGGGAGGGCCCTCAGATACGCAGTATTTT. The V and J genes are TRBV19 and TRBJ2-3; 7 nucleotides match TRBD2. There are 16 residues in the CDR3. Germline CDR1 LNHDA, CDR2 SQIVND (reference sequence). J lost 4 bases, V lost 3 bases, and 10 bases had no gene match.

The CDR3 sequence is CAWSVSRYEQYF. The CDR3 coding sequence is TGTGCCTGGAGTGTCTCCCGGTACGAGCAGTACTTC. The chain has TRBV30 and TRBJ2-7; D remains unclear. Germline V lookup: CDR1 GTSNPN, CDR2 SVGIG (reference sequence). This CDR3 is 12 amino acids long. Trimming cost V 0 bases and J 4 bases, with 7 bases left between them.

The V gene is TRBV7-2, the J gene TRBJ1-4; TRBD1 agrees at 9 bases. With 5 bases clipped from V and 5 bases from J, the junction kept 6 bases outside the gene matches. The CDR3 runs 15 residues. Per the germline V gene, CDR1 is SGHTA and CDR2 is FQGNSA. Here the CDR3 reads CASSLTGTGNEKLFF. CDR3 DNA: TGTGCCAGCAGCCTAACCGGGACAGGGAATGAAAAACTGTTTTTT. The whole variable domain, filled in from reference TRBV7-2 and TRBJ1-4, reads GAGVSQSPSNKVTEKGKDVELRCDPISGHTALYWYRQSLGQGLEFLIYFQGNSAPDKSGLPSDRFSAERTGGSVSTLTIQRTQQEDSAVYLCASSLTGTGNEKLFFGSGTQLSVL.

Only a few counts were recorded for this clone. The chain recombines TRBV27 with TRBJ1-4; D is perhaps TRBD1 (6 bases). This CDR3 spans 14 amino acids. V was shortened by 3 bases and J by 4 bases, with 9 bases between the two germline ends. Germline V gene data show CDR1 as MNHEY and CDR2 as SMNVEV (reference sequence). CDR3 DNA: TGTGCCAGCAGTTTGGGACACCGTAATGAAAAACTGTTTTTT. Translation gives CASSLGHRNEKLFF.

CDR3 in DNA: TGTGCCAGCAGCCTACCGGACCCCTCCTACGAGCAGTACTTC. This gives the protein CASSLPDPSYEQYF. The rearrangement links TRBV11-2 to TRBJ2-7; D unclear. The germline V gene has CDR1 SGHAT and CDR2 FQNNGV. V was pared by 5 bases and J by 0 bases, with 11 bases between. This CDR3 has 14 residues.